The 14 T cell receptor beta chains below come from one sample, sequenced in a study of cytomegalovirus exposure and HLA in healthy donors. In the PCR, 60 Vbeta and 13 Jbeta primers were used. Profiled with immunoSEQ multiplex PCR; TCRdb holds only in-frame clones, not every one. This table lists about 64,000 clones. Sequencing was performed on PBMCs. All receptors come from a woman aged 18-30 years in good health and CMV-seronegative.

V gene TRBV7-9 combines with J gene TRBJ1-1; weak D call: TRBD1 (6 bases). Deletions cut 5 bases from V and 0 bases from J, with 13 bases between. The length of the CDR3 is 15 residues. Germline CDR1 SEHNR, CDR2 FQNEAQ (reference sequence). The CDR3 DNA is TGTGCCAGCAGCCCCGGCACAGGGATGAACACTGAAGCTTTCTTT. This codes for CASSPGTGMNTEAFF.

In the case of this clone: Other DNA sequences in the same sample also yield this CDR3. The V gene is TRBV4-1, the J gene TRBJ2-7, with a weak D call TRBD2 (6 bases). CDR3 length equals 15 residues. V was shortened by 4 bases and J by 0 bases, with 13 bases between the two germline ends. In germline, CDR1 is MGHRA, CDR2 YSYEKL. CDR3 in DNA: TGCGCCAGCAGCCTCGCGACCGGGAGCTCCTACGAGCAGTACTTC. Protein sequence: CASSLATGSSYEQYF.

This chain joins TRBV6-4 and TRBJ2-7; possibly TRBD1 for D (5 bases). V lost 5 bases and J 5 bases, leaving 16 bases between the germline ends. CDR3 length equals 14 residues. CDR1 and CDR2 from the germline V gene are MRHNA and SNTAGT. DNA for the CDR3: TGTGCCAGCAGTCTGGGGCCTGGAGAGAACGAGCAGTACTTC. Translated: CASSLGPGENEQYF.

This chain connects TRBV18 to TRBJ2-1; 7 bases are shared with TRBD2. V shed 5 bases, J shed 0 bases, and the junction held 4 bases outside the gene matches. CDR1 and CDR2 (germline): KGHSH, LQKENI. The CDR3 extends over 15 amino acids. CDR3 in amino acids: CASSRAGYSYNEQFF. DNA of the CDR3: TGTGCCAGCTCAAGAGCGGGATACTCCTACAATGAGCAGTTCTTC.

The CDR3 loop reads CAISESREGLGEQFF. The CDR3 DNA reads TGTGCCATCAGTGAGTCCCGGGAGGGCCTCGGTGAGCAGTTCTTC. The gene calls are TRBV10-3 and TRBJ2-1; the match to TRBD2 covers 8 bases. The trim removed 0 bases at V and 9 bases at J, leaving 7 bases unmatched. Germline V gene sequence: CDR1 ENHRY, CDR2 SYGVKD. The CDR3 is made up of 15 amino acids.

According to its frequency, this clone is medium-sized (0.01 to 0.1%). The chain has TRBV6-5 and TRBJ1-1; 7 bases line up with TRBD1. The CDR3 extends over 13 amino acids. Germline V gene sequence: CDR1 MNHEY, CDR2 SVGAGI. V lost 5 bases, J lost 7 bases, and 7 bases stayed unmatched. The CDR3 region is CASSRPGTVEAFF. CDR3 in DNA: TGTGCCAGCAGTCGCCCGGGGACAGTTGAAGCTTTCTTT.

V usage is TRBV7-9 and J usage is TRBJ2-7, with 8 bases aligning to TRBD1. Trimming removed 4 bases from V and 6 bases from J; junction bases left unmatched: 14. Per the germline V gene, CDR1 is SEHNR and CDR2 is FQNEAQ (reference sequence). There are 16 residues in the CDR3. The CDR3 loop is CASSSRTGTHLGEQYF. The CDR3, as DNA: TGTGCCAGCAGCTCCCGGACAGGGACCCACCTGGGCGAGCAGTACTTC. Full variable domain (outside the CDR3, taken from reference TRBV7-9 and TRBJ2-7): DTGVSQNPRHKITKRGQNVTFRCDPISEHNRLYWYRQTLGQGPEFLTYFQNEAQLEKSRLLSDRFSAERPKGSFSTLEIQRTEQGDSAMYLCASSSRTGTHLGEQYFGPGTRLTVT.

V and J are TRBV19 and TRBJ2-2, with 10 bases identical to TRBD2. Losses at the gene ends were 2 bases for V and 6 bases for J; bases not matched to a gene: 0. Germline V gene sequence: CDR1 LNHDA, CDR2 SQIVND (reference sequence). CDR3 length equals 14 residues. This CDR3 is CASSITSGAGELFF. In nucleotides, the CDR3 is TGTGCCAGTAGTATAACTAGCGGGGCCGGGGAGCTGTTTTTT.

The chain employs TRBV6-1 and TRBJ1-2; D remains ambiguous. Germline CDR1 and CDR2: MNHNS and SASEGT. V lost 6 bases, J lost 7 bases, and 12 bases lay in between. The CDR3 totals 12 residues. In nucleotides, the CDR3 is TGTGCCAGCAGGCCAGGCCTGGGTGGCTACACCTTC. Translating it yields CASRPGLGGYTF.

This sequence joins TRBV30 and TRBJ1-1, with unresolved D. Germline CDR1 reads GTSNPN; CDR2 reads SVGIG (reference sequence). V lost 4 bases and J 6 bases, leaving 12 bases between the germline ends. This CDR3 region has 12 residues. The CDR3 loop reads CAWKRGRPEAFF. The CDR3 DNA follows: TGTGCCTGGAAAAGAGGGAGACCTGAAGCTTTCTTT.

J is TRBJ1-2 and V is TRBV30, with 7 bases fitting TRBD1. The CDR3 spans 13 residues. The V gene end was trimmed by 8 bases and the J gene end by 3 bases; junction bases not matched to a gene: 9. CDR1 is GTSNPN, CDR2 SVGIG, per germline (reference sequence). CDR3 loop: CAGRDSSHYGYTF. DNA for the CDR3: TGTGCCGGCCGGGACAGCTCTCACTATGGCTACACCTTC.

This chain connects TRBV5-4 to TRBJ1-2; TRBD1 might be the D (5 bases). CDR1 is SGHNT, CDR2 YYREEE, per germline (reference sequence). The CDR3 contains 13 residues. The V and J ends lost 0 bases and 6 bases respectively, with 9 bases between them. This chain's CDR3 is CASSLVPGNGYTF. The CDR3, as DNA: TGTGCCAGCAGCTTGGTGCCAGGGAATGGCTACACCTTC.

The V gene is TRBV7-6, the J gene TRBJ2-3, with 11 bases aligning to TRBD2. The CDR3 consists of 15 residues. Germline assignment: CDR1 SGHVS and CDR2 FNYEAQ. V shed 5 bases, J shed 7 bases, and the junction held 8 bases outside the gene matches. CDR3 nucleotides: TGTGCCAGCAGCAGACTAGCGGGACGGGGGAATACGCAGTATTTT. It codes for CASSRLAGRGNTQYF. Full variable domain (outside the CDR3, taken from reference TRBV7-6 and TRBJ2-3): GAGVSQSPRYKVTKRGQDVALRCDPISGHVSLYWYRQALGQGPEFLTYFNYEAQQDKSGLPNDRFSAERPEGSISTLTIQRTEQRDSAMYRCASSRLAGRGNTQYFGPGTRLTVL.

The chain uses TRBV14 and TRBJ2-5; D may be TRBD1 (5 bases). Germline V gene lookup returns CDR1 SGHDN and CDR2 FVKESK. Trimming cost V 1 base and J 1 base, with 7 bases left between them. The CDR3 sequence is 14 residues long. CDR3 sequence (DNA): TGTGCCAGCAGCCAAGGTGGGGCCCAAGAGACCCAGTACTTC. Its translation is CASSQGGAQETQYF.